These 21 T cell receptor beta chains were sequenced from one sample in a study of T cell changes during pregnancy in multiple sclerosis. This table comes from immunoSEQ multiplex PCR, and its TCRdb copy is limited to in-frame clones, with some not included. This sample yields about 80,000 clones, of which 92% are seen a single time; more than 1.4% belongs to the top ten. The sample consisted of peripheral blood, taken before pregnancy. Receptors originate from a female donor with multiple sclerosis, enrolled in a pregnancy study.

This chain uses TRBV5-6 with TRBJ1-4, with a tentative D call TRBD1 (6 bases). Germline V lookup: CDR1 SGHDT, CDR2 YYEEEE. The ends were cut back, 4 bases at V and 5 bases at J, with 12 bases in the middle. CDR3 size: 14 residues. The DNA for the CDR3 is TGTGCCAGCAGCACCGGTACAGGGAATGAAAAACTGTTTTTT. Amino acids: CASSTGTGNEKLFF.

This chain connects TRBV5-1 to TRBJ2-2; 8 bases line up with TRBD2. This CDR3 region has 14 residues. CDR1 is SGHRS, CDR2 YFSETQ, per germline. The ends lost 4 bases at V and 4 bases at J; junction bases unmatched: 3. The CDR3 bases are TGCGCCAGCAGCCCGGGACTAGTCACCGGGGAGCTGTTTTTT. Amino acid sequence: CASSPGLVTGELFF.

This clone showed up just once. The CDR3 is CASSHYDVGDEAFF. The CDR3 bases are TGCGCCAGCAGCCACTATGACGTGGGAGATGAAGCTTTCTTT. The rearrangement links TRBV4-1 to TRBJ1-1; D is unresolved. This CDR3 has 14 residues. CDR1 and CDR2 (germline): MGHRA, YSYEKL. V lost 3 bases to trimming and J lost 7 bases, with 15 bases between them.

The rearrangement joins TRBV19 to TRBJ1-1; D unresolved. CDR3 length equals 13 residues. Germline lookup yields CDR1 LNHDA and CDR2 SQIVND (reference sequence). The V and J ends lost 7 bases and 4 bases respectively, with 13 bases between them. The CDR3 region is CASNFLTGTEAFF. The CDR3 coding sequence is TGTGCCAGTAATTTCCTTACTGGCACTGAAGCTTTCTTT.

The chain uses TRBV9 and TRBJ1-1; D possibly corresponds to TRBD1 (5 bases). Trimming stripped 2 bases from V and 2 bases from J, with 16 bases between. The CDR3 totals 16 residues. Germline loops: CDR1 SGDLS, CDR2 YYNGEE. The CDR3 reads CASSVKPTAPNTEAFF. The CDR3, as DNA: TGTGCCAGCAGCGTTAAACCGACAGCACCTAACACTGAAGCTTTCTTT.

V usage is TRBV19 and J usage is TRBJ1-6; 9 bases are a match to TRBD1. V lost 5 bases, J lost 9 bases, and 11 bases stayed unmatched. This CDR3 spans 16 amino acids. Germline V gene sequence: CDR1 LNHDA, CDR2 SQIVND (reference sequence). The CDR3 DNA follows: TGTGCCAGTAGTCCCTCCCTCGACAGGGGGAGTTCACCCCTCCACTTT. Its translation: CASSPSLDRGSSPLHF. Together with reference TRBV19 and TRBJ1-6, the CDR3 gives the full variable domain: DGGITQSPKYLFRKEGQNVTLSCEQNLNHDAMYWYRQDPGQGLRLIYYSQIVNDFQKGDIAEGYSVSREKKESFPLTVTSAQKNPTAFYLCASSPSLDRGSSPLHFGNGTRLTVT.

J is TRBJ2-7 and V is TRBV5-4, with D perhaps matching TRBD2 (6 bases). CDR3 length: 13 amino acids. The V gene's germline CDR1 is SGHNT and CDR2 YYREEE (reference sequence). V lost 3 bases and J lost 5, with 12 bases in between. The CDR3 DNA follows: TGTGCCAGCAGCTCAGGACTACCCGACGAGCAGTACTTC. Translating gives CASSSGLPDEQYF.

The gene calls are TRBV6-6 and TRBJ2-6; D not certain. CDR1 is MNHNY, CDR2 SVGAGI, per germline (reference sequence). The ends were cut back, 6 bases at V and 0 bases at J, with 12 bases in the middle. The CDR3 loop spans 16 amino acids. This CDR3 is CASRSSRLSGANVLTF. CDR3 DNA sequence: TGTGCCAGCAGGTCTAGTCGTCTCTCTGGGGCCAACGTCCTGACTTTC.

Only a few counts were recorded for this clone. V usage is TRBV30 and J usage is TRBJ1-6; the match to TRBD1 covers 8 bases. The CDR3 spans 16 residues. The V gene end was trimmed by 0 bases and the J gene end by 7 bases; junction bases not matched to a gene: 8. Per germline, CDR1 GTSNPN and CDR2 SVGIG (reference sequence). Here the CDR3 DNA reads TGTGCCTGGAGTGTACTTGGGGACAGGATAAATTCACCCCTCCACTTT. Its translation: CAWSVLGDRINSPLHF.

The chain employs TRBV25-1 and TRBJ2-1; D may be TRBD2 (6 bases). The germline V gene has CDR1 MGHDK and CDR2 SYGVNS. This CDR3 spans 16 amino acids. The V end was cut by 9 bases, the J end by 0 bases, with 18 bases between. The CDR3 is CASTMTSLDSYNEQFF. The CDR3 DNA sequence: TGTGCCAGTACGATGACTAGTCTGGACTCCTACAATGAGCAGTTCTTC.

This chain uses TRBV7-9 with TRBJ2-1, with TRBD1 identical over 8 bases. Germline CDR1 and CDR2: SEHNR and FQNEAQ (reference sequence). The CDR3 is 18 amino acids. J gave up 2 bases and V 5 bases, and 14 bases lay outside the gene matches. CDR3 nucleotide sequence: TGTGCCAGCAGCCCGCCTGCACCCGACAGGGGCCCCTACAATGAGCAGTTCTTC. Translated: CASSPPAPDRGPYNEQFF. The full variable domain, its missing parts supplied by reference TRBV7-9 and TRBJ2-1, is DTGVSQNPRHKITKRGQNVTFRCDPISEHNRLYWYRQTLGQGPEFLTYFQNEAQLEKSRLLSDRFSAERPKGSFSTLEIQRTEQGDSAMYLCASSPPAPDRGPYNEQFFGPGTRLTVL.

The rearrangement uses TRBV6-1 and TRBJ2-7; 9 bases map to TRBD1. With V trimmed by 1 base and J by 5 bases, 0 bases remained unmatched. CDR1 and CDR2 (germline): MNHNS, SASEGT. The CDR3 consists of 13 residues. The CDR3 bases are TGTGCCAGCAGTGAAGGGGACAGGGACGAGCAGTACTTC. Its protein product is CASSEGDRDEQYF.

This chain connects TRBV19 to TRBJ1-2; D uncertain. Germline V gives CDR1 LNHDA, CDR2 SQIVND (reference sequence). V lost 3 bases, J lost 8 bases, and 10 bases lay in between. CDR3 length: 12 residues. CDR3 protein: CASSMPGGGYTF. DNA for the CDR3: TGTGCCAGTAGTATGCCCGGAGGGGGCTACACCTTC.

The chain combines TRBV2 with TRBJ2-5, with a tentative D call TRBD1 (6 bases). Trimming pared 4 bases from V and 1 base from J, leaving 7 bases between. The CDR3 length is 13 residues. CDR1 SNHLY and CDR2 FYNNEI come from the germline V gene. CDR3 in DNA: TGTGCCAGCAGTGCGGACAGCCAAGAGACCCAGTACTTC. Amino acid sequence: CASSADSQETQYF.

The V gene is TRBV7-3, the J gene TRBJ1-1; D ambiguous. CDR1 and CDR2 (germline): SGHTA, FQGTGA. CDR3 size: 13 residues. Deletions cut 3 bases from V and 4 bases from J, with 9 bases between. CDR3 sequence: CASSLLKSTEAFF. CDR3 in DNA: TGTGCCAGCAGCTTGTTGAAGAGCACTGAAGCTTTCTTT.

The CDR3 sequence is CASSLTRTANTEAFF. In DNA form, the CDR3 reads TGTGCCAGCAGCTTAACCCGAACAGCTAACACTGAAGCTTTCTTT. The chain carries TRBV7-3 and TRBJ1-1, with no clear D. The CDR3 has 15 amino acids. Germline V CDR1 and CDR2: SGHTA, FQGTGA. V was pared by 0 bases and J by 2 bases, with 10 bases between.

The CDR3, as DNA: TGTGCCATCAGTGAGTATCGGGGCTCTGGGGCCAACGTCCTGACTTTC. This gives the protein CAISEYRGSGANVLTF. V and J are TRBV10-3 and TRBJ2-6; tentatively, D is TRBD2 (5 bases). Trimming shortened V by 1 base and J by 0 bases, and 7 bases separated the two germline ends. Germline CDR1 ENHRY, CDR2 SYGVKD. The length of the CDR3 is 16 residues.

The rearrangement links TRBV5-6 to TRBJ2-7; D is unclear. The CDR3 has 13 residues. From germline, CDR1 is SGHDT and CDR2 YYEEEE. Between the trimmed V and J ends, which lost 2 bases and 4 bases, there was a span of 10 bases. CDR3 residues: CASSLGEAYEQYF. CDR3 nucleotides: TGTGCCAGCAGCTTAGGAGAAGCTTACGAGCAGTACTTC.

The rearrangement links TRBV12-5 to TRBJ2-3, with 10 bases identical to TRBD2. V lost 6 bases and J lost 2; bases outside the gene matches: 5. CDR3 length equals 15 residues. The V gene's germline CDR1 is LGHNT and CDR2 FRNRAP. The DNA of the CDR3 is TGTGCTAGTGGGGGTAGCGGGGGGCCCACAGATACGCAGTATTTT. It is translated as CASGGSGGPTDTQYF.

V gene TRBV28 combines with J gene TRBJ1-2; a weak D match, TRBD1 (6 bases). The germline V gene has CDR1 MDHEN and CDR2 SYDVKM. V lost 6 bases to trimming and J lost 6 bases, with 14 bases between them. The CDR3 sequence is 13 residues long. The CDR3 spells CASRADRWHGYTF. CDR3 nucleotide sequence: TGTGCCAGCAGGGCCGACAGGTGGCATGGCTACACCTTC.

CDR3 sequence (DNA): TGTGCCAGTAAGATTAGCGGGGGGGCTGGGATAAATGAGCAGTTCTTC. Its protein product is CASKISGGAGINEQFF. This chain joins TRBV19 and TRBJ2-1, with 11 nucleotides matching TRBD2. V shed 7 bases and J 7 bases; nucleotides not matched to a gene: 12. The CDR3 extends over 16 amino acids. Germline assignment: CDR1 LNHDA and CDR2 SQIVND (reference sequence).